Presented here are 25 T cell receptor beta chains from one specimen sequenced in a study of T cell repertoires in aging, cancer and after chemotherapy. The template was genomic DNA from peripheral blood, not RNA. A mixed TRB-A/B primer pool amplified rearranged TRB by multiplex touch-down PCR. Using its own MiXCR run on the multiplex PCR reads, TCRdb lists one record per CDR3 protein. The table shows some 10,000 distinct CDR3 sequences, with 30% to 40% occurring only once. Sequencing used blood. Source of these receptors: a human donor in good health.

This sequence joins TRBV5-1 and TRBJ2-5, with a tentative D call TRBD1 (7 bases). Germline CDR1 SGHRS, CDR2 YFSETQ. The CDR3 is 15 residues long. V dropped 0 bases and J dropped 3 bases, with 12 bases sitting between them. CDR3 in amino acids: CASSLGRGRKETQYF. CDR3 DNA: TGCGCCAGCAGCTTGGGGAGGGGGCGGAAAGAGACCCAGTACTTC. The full variable domain, rest sourced from reference TRBV5-1 and TRBJ2-5, is KAGVTQTPRYLIKTRGQQVTLSCSPISGHRSVSWYQQTPGQGLQFLFEYFSETQRNKGNFPGRFSGRQFSNSRSEMNVSTLELGDSALYLCASSLGRGRKETQYFGPGTRLLVL.

As concerns this clonotype: A much bigger clone sits one base away, suggesting this may be a read error. The chain employs TRBV5-5 and TRBJ2-5, with D perhaps matching TRBD1 or TRBD2 (6 bases each). Germline loops: CDR1 SGHKS, CDR2 YYEKEE (reference sequence). This CDR3 contains 13 residues. The CDR3 spells CASTLRGAEIQYF. The CDR3 bases are TGTGCCAGCACCTTAAGGGGGGCAGAGATCCAGTACTTC.

This clonotype was counted only a few times. This chain links TRBV19 with TRBJ2-7, with D possibly TRBD1 on 6 matching bases. Trimming removed 4 bases at V and 5 bases at J, with 21 bases between. The CDR3 extends over 16 amino acids. CDR1 is LNHDA and CDR2 is SQIVND in the germline V gene (reference sequence). The CDR3 protein is CASSTGLGQLGDEQYF. CDR3 coding DNA: TGTGCCAGTAGTACCGGACTGGGACAATTAGGGGACGAGCAGTACTTC. Full variable domain (rest looked up from reference TRBV19 and TRBJ2-7): DGGITQSPKYLFRKEGQNVTLSCEQNLNHDAMYWYRQDPGQGLRLIYYSQIVNDFQKGDIAEGYSVSREKKESFPLTVTSAQKNPTAFYLCASSTGLGQLGDEQYFGPGTRLTVT.

The J gene is TRBJ2-4, the V gene TRBV5-6; D could derive from TRBD1 or TRBD2 (5 bases each). Trimming took 0 bases from V and 5 from J, leaving 21 bases between them. CDR3 length equals 18 residues. Germline lookup yields CDR1 SGHDT and CDR2 YYEEEE. Here the CDR3 DNA reads TGTGCCAGCAGCTTGGGTGTGGGCAGGGAGAGCCCGGAAAACATTCAGTACTTC. It codes for CASSLGVGRESPENIQYF.

This clonotype counts as medium-sized (0.01 to 0.1%). This sequence joins TRBV29-1 and TRBJ2-7; 8 bases match TRBD1. The CDR3 totals 13 residues. Germline V gives CDR1 SQVTM, CDR2 ANQGSEA. V gave up 4 bases and J gave up 2 bases; unmatched junction bases: 4. The CDR3 sequence is CSVGDRSTYEQYF. As DNA, the CDR3 is TGCAGCGTTGGGGACAGGAGTACCTACGAGCAGTACTTC.

The table lists this clonotype with a few counts. The rearrangement uses TRBV7-6 and TRBJ2-2, with 10 bases fitting TRBD2. V lost 3 bases and J lost 1; bases outside the gene matches: 5. The CDR3 loop spans 17 amino acids. The germline V gene has CDR1 SGHVS and CDR2 FNYEAQ. CDR3 region: CASSFATSGENTGELFF. CDR3 DNA: TGTGCCAGCAGCTTCGCTACTAGCGGGGAGAACACCGGGGAGCTGTTTTTT.

The chain is built from TRBV12-3 or TRBV12-4 and TRBJ2-1, with 9 bases lining up with TRBD1. The trim removed 5 bases at V and 7 bases at J, leaving 6 bases unmatched. The CDR3 totals 14 residues. CDR3 sequence: CASSGTGNWNEQFF. CDR3 DNA sequence: TGTGCCAGCAGTGGGACAGGGAATTGGAATGAGCAGTTCTTC.

V is TRBV7-2 and J is TRBJ1-6, with D maybe TRBD1 (6 bases). In germline, CDR1 is SGHTA, CDR2 FQGNSA. V lost 0 bases and J 3 bases, leaving 6 bases between the germline ends. CDR3 length: 15 amino acids. The CDR3 region is CASSLADSYNSPLHF. CDR3 coding DNA: TGTGCCAGCAGCTTAGCGGACAGCTATAATTCACCCCTCCACTTT.

Only a few counts were recorded for this clonotype. The V gene is TRBV6-6, the J gene TRBJ2-7; D gene ambiguous. The V gene lost 6 bases and the J gene lost 1 base, with 13 bases spanning the gap. The germline V gene encodes CDR1 MNHNY and CDR2 SVGAGI (reference sequence). The CDR3 spans 14 residues. In DNA, the CDR3 is TGTGCCAGCAGCTCGGAGTGGGCATCCTACGAGCAGTACTTC. Translated, it gives CASSSEWASYEQYF.

This clonotype has just one count. This rearrangement joins TRBV6-6 to TRBJ2-7; the D call may be TRBD1 or TRBD2 (6 bases each). V lost 0 bases and J lost 2, with 23 bases in between. The germline V gene has CDR1 MNHNY and CDR2 SVGAGI (reference sequence). The CDR3 is made up of 19 amino acids. The CDR3 sequence: CASSYSRSRPGANPYEQYF. The CDR3 DNA reads TGTGCCAGCAGTTACTCGAGATCCCGCCCGGGGGCAAACCCCTACGAGCAGTACTTC.

In this sample, this clonotype is medium-sized. The chain combines TRBV19 with TRBJ2-3; D perhaps matches TRBD1 (6 bases). The V end was cut by 1 base, the J end by 5 bases, with 13 bases between. The CDR3 is made up of 15 amino acids. The germline V gene has CDR1 LNHDA and CDR2 SQIVND (reference sequence). CDR3 nucleotides: TGTGCCAGTAGTATAGTTGGACAGCTTAGAGATACGCAGTATTTT. As protein: CASSIVGQLRDTQYF.

This clonotype turned up a few times. The rearrangement links TRBV12-3 or TRBV12-4 to TRBJ2-1, with 14 bases matching TRBD2. The CDR3 sequence is 16 residues long. V was clipped by 7 bases and J by 8 bases; unmatched bases: 10. The CDR3 is CASTRLAGGAADEQFF. The DNA of the CDR3 is TGTGCCAGCACCAGACTAGCGGGGGGGGCTGCGGATGAGCAGTTCTTC.

Relative to its sample, this clonotype is medium-sized. The chain couples TRBV19 to TRBJ2-2; 14 positions agree with TRBD2. The CDR3 runs to 15 residues. Germline V gives CDR1 LNHDA, CDR2 SQIVND (reference sequence). Unmatched junction bases numbered 2, after V lost 5 bases and J lost 6 bases. The CDR3, as DNA: TGTGCCAGTAGTCGACTAGCGGGAGGGCCCGGGGAGCTGTTTTTT. Its translation is CASSRLAGGPGELFF.

This clonotype turned up a few times. This rearrangement joins TRBV6-1 to TRBJ2-1, with D uncertain. V was cut by 4 bases and J by 1 base, with 11 bases left in between. CDR1 is MNHNS, CDR2 SASEGT, per germline. The CDR3 length is 15 residues. CDR3 bases: TGTGCCAGCAGTGCCCTCGGCGGATCCTACAATGAGCAGTTCTTC. Its protein is CASSALGGSYNEQFF.

The chain uses TRBV11-2 and TRBJ2-5; no reliable D call. The germline V and J ends were trimmed by 2 bases and 5 bases, with 3 bases remaining between them. CDR3 size: 11 residues. Germline V CDR1 and CDR2: SGHAT, FQNNGV. CDR3 protein: CASSLRETQYF. As DNA, the CDR3 is TGTGCCAGCAGCTTAAGGGAGACCCAGTACTTC.

In this sample, this clonotype is medium-sized (0.01 to 0.1%). This sequence joins TRBV29-1 and TRBJ2-1; 8 bases map to TRBD2. The trim removed 5 bases at V and 4 bases at J, leaving 16 bases unmatched. Germline lookup yields CDR1 SQVTM and CDR2 ANQGSEA. The CDR3 has 17 amino acids. CDR3: CSVSGTSGSYSYNEQFF. DNA of the CDR3: TGCAGCGTTTCCGGGACTAGTGGATCTTACTCTTACAATGAGCAGTTCTTC.

The genes are TRBV6-2 or TRBV6-3 and TRBJ2-1; D might be TRBD2 (5 bases). CDR1 is MNHEY, CDR2 SVGEGT, per germline. V gave up 3 bases and J gave up 4 bases, with 28 bases separating them. This CDR3 spans 20 amino acids. The CDR3 spells CASSYNEGIRGPFVYNEQFF. CDR3 DNA sequence: TGTGCCAGCAGTTATAACGAGGGTATTAGAGGGCCCTTTGTTTACAATGAGCAGTTCTTC.

J is TRBJ1-1 and V is TRBV5-4; unclear D gene. The CDR3 extends over 13 amino acids. The germline CDR1 and CDR2 sequences are SGHNT and YYREEE (reference sequence). V was pared by 4 bases and J by 4 bases, with 11 bases between. In DNA, the CDR3 is TGTGCCAGCAGCCCTACAGACCCCACTGAAGCTTTCTTT. Translation gives CASSPTDPTEAFF.

This clonotype turned up a few times. The genes are TRBV10-3 and TRBJ2-3; 9 nucleotides agree with TRBD2. Losses at the gene ends were 4 bases for V and 2 bases for J; bases not matched to a gene: 1. Per germline, CDR1 ENHRY and CDR2 SYGVKD. The CDR3 is 14 residues long. CDR3 DNA sequence: TGTGCCATCAGTGGCGGGAGGGACACAGATACGCAGTATTTT. It is translated as CAISGGRDTDTQYF.

This clonotype was detected once. The rearrangement links TRBV20-1 to TRBJ2-1, with D possibly being TRBD2 (6 bases). The germline V gene has CDR1 DFQATT and CDR2 SNEGSKA (reference sequence). The CDR3 is made up of 11 amino acids. V shed 6 bases and J shed 5 bases, with 8 bases lying between them. Here the CDR3 reads CSATRNNEQFF. The CDR3 bases are TGCAGTGCGACTAGAAACAATGAGCAGTTCTTC.

V usage is TRBV30 and J usage is TRBJ1-2; 7 nucleotides agree with TRBD1. The J segment lost 5 bases and the V segment lost 3 bases, leaving 15 bases of the junction unmatched. In germline, CDR1 is GTSNPN, CDR2 SVGIG (reference sequence). CDR3 size: 16 residues. The DNA of the CDR3 is TGTGCCTGGAGGCCTGGGGGACAGCAAAGACGGTATGGCTACACCTTC. As protein: CAWRPGGQQRRYGYTF.

This chain links TRBV5-6 with TRBJ2-1, with TRBD2 matching over 8 bases. Germline CDR1 and CDR2: SGHDT and YYEEEE. The CDR3 sequence is 14 residues long. V lost 5 bases, J lost 6 bases, and 7 bases stayed unmatched. The CDR3 DNA is TGTGCCAGCAGACCGGGACTAGTCGGCAATGAGCAGTTCTTC. Residues: CASRPGLVGNEQFF.

This clonotype was detected only a few times. The rearrangement joins TRBV19 to TRBJ1-1; no clear D gene. V lost 8 bases and J lost 0, with 13 bases in between. The CDR3 spans 14 residues. Germline CDR1 is LNHDA and CDR2 is SQIVND (reference sequence). The CDR3 nucleotides read TGTGCCAGTTTTGGTTTCAAAATGAACACTGAAGCTTTCTTT. Amino acid sequence: CASFGFKMNTEAFF.

The chain recombines TRBV29-1 with TRBJ1-1; 10 bases are a match to TRBD1. The CDR3 is 14 amino acids. In germline, CDR1 is SQVTM, CDR2 ANQGSEA. The CDR3 DNA is TGCAACGCTCTGACAGGGGGCCTGAACACTGAAGCTTTCTTT. Translating it yields CNALTGGLNTEAFF.

A remark on this clonotype: At one of its ends the junction is not consistent with the germline gene, which may arise from a read error. The chain has TRBV5-5 and TRBJ2-1; tentatively, D is TRBD2 (5 bases). Germline V gene lookup returns CDR1 SGHKS and CDR2 YYEKEE (reference sequence). The CDR3 is 14 residues long. The CDR3 DNA reads as TGCGCCAGCAGCTTGGATAGGCTAGCCAATGAGCAGTTCTTC. Translation gives CASSLDRLANEQFF.